Presented here are 28 T cell receptor beta chains from one specimen sequenced in a study of CXCR3-negative and CXCR3-positive naive CD8 T cells. Study conclusions and caveats: For CXCR3-positive naive cells, TRB CDR3s were more hydrophobic than those of CXCR3-negative naive cells.

5' RACE with UMI labels generated the TRB cDNA libraries. Using the 5' RACE reads, TCRdb records one entry per CDR3 protein without DNA. In all, the sample yields 130,000 to 150,000 distinct CDR3 sequences. These receptors' antigens are unknown. Material for sequencing was naive CXCR3+ CD8+ T cells from blood. Subset given: CD45RO-CCR7+CD27+CD95- naive CD8+ T cells expressing CXCR3 (TNR3+). The receptors stem from a human donor in good health. Some clones in this sample may be carry-over from other donors' samples.

This CDR3 is CASRGGSIYEQYF. This chain links TRBV25-1 with TRBJ2-7; absent DNA, TCRdb's TRBD1 call cannot be checked. From germline, CDR1 is MGHDK and CDR2 SYGVNS. CDR3 length: 13 amino acids.

The CDR3 sequence: CASSLNRGINEQFF. J is TRBJ2-1 and V is TRBV5-1; TCRdb proposes TRBD1, but this gene call is untestable without DNA. Germline V gives CDR1 SGHRS, CDR2 YFSETQ. CDR3 length: 14 amino acids.

The chain links TRBV9 to TRBJ1-1. The CDR3 consists of 15 residues. The germline CDR1 and CDR2 sequences are SGDLS and YYNGEE. CDR3 residues: CASSVDAGFGTEAFF.

This rearrangement joins TRBV20-1 to TRBJ2-7; with no DNA, the TCRdb D assignment of TRBD2 cannot be verified. CDR3 length: 14 amino acids. Germline CDR1 is DFQATT and CDR2 is SNEGSKA (reference sequence). The CDR3 sequence: CSARDRRRDYEQYF.

J is TRBJ2-7 and V is TRBV29-1; the D call of TRBD1 rests on TCRdb alone, since no DNA is present to check it. This CDR3 contains 13 residues. Germline CDR1 reads SQVTM; CDR2 reads ANQGSEA. This chain's CDR3 is CSVGQGLNYEQYF.

This chain joins TRBV11-3 and TRBJ2-1. CDR3 length: 13 amino acids. Germline CDR1 is SGHNT and CDR2 is YENEEA. The CDR3 sequence is CASSLASRNEQFF.

The rearrangement links TRBV20-1 to TRBJ2-2; TCRdb's D gene call, TRBD2, goes unchecked for lack of DNA. This CDR3 is built from 15 residues. CDR1 and CDR2 from the germline V gene are DFQATT and SNEGSKA (reference sequence). This CDR3 is CSARSRAEGTGELFF.

The chain links TRBV25-1 to TRBJ2-5; TCRdb's D call, TRBD2, is unchecked because there is no DNA. CDR1 MGHDK and CDR2 SYGVNS come from the germline V gene. The CDR3 is 13 amino acids. The chain's CDR3 is CASSFSRPETQYF.

The J gene is TRBJ2-7, the V gene TRBV7-8; TCRdb's D call of TRBD1 is untestable without DNA. This CDR3 region has 13 residues. Germline CDR1 SGHVS, CDR2 FQNEAQ. Here the CDR3 reads CASSKGPLNEQYF.

The rearrangement links TRBV7-3 to TRBJ2-3; TCRdb selects TRBD1, and the lack of DNA leaves this call unchecked. Per the germline V gene, CDR1 is SGHTA and CDR2 is FQGTGA. CDR3 length equals 13 residues. CDR3 sequence: CASRGGGTDTQYF.

The chain combines TRBV7-9 with TRBJ1-2; the TRBD1 assignment by TCRdb is unverifiable without DNA. The length of the CDR3 is 17 residues. Germline lookup yields CDR1 SEHNR and CDR2 FQNEAQ (reference sequence). The CDR3: CASSSMVTVHPGYGYTF.

The J gene is TRBJ2-2, the V gene TRBV6-5; TCRdb proposes TRBD1, but this gene call is untestable without DNA. This CDR3 region has 14 residues. CDR1 and CDR2 from the germline V gene are MNHEY and SVGAGI. The CDR3 spells CASSYSGGTGELFF.

The genes are TRBV29-1 and TRBJ1-2; the D call from TCRdb, TRBD1, cannot be confirmed without DNA. The V gene's germline CDR1 is SQVTM and CDR2 ANQGSEA. The CDR3 covers 13 residues. Here the CDR3 reads CSVVPGENYGYTF.

The chain links TRBV23-1 to TRBJ2-6; without DNA, the TCRdb call of TRBD1 cannot be checked. TRBV23-1 qualifies as an ORF whose function is uncertain. The CDR3 is 19 amino acids. This CDR3 reads CASSQSPRTGPSGANVLTF.

V and J are TRBV6-1 and TRBJ1-1; TCRdb returns TRBD1, unconfirmable since there is no DNA. Germline-derived CDR1 and CDR2 are MNHNS and SASEGT. The CDR3 length is 13 residues. Here the CDR3 reads CASRGQTNTEAFF.

The chain couples TRBV25-1 to TRBJ1-5. CDR3 length: 13 amino acids. Germline V lookup: CDR1 MGHDK, CDR2 SYGVNS. The chain's CDR3 is CASSDGKNQPQHF.

The chain links TRBV12-3 or TRBV12-4 to TRBJ1-5; the D gene TCRdb calls, TRBD1, cannot be checked with no DNA. There are 14 residues in the CDR3. CDR3 protein: CASSSRGGSQPQHF.

The J gene is TRBJ1-2, the V gene TRBV25-1; TCRdb proposes TRBD1, but this gene call is untestable without DNA. The CDR3 consists of 15 residues. The germline CDR1 and CDR2 sequences are MGHDK and SYGVNS. The CDR3 protein is CASSGLLGAYYGYTF.

This chain joins TRBV6-5 and TRBJ2-3. This CDR3 spans 15 amino acids. Germline CDR1 MNHEY, CDR2 SVGAGI. The CDR3 is CASSYSTHQQDTQYF.

The J gene is TRBJ1-2, the V gene TRBV12-3 or TRBV12-4; there is no DNA to check the TCRdb D call of TRBD1. This CDR3 has 15 amino acids. CDR3: CASSLGQSAAYGYTF.

The chain couples TRBV10-3 to TRBJ1-1; TCRdb indicates TRBD1, and absent DNA this call remains unverified. The CDR3 sequence is 15 residues long. Germline-derived CDR1 and CDR2 are ENHRY and SYGVKD. CDR3 protein: CAISGVSGVNTEAFF.

The chain carries TRBV7-7 and TRBJ1-3. CDR1 is SSHAT, CDR2 FNYEAQ, per germline (reference sequence). CDR3 length: 18 amino acids. CDR3 amino acids: CASSPTTGFTLSGNTIYF.

The chain uses TRBV21-1 and TRBJ1-1. TRBV21-1 corresponds to a pseudogene. This CDR3 has 13 amino acids. This CDR3 reads CASSGRLSGEAFF.

The chain recombines TRBV5-4 with TRBJ1-1; the D gene TCRdb calls, TRBD1, cannot be checked with no DNA. CDR3 length equals 15 residues. CDR1 and CDR2 from the germline V gene are SGHNT and YYREEE (reference sequence). This CDR3 reads CASSLVGTKNTEAFF.

The chain recombines TRBV7-3 with TRBJ2-1. Germline loops: CDR1 SGHTA, CDR2 FQGTGA. The CDR3 contains 12 residues. The chain's CDR3 is CASGVSYNEQFF.

The chain recombines TRBV29-1 with TRBJ2-1; TCRdb proposes TRBD1, but this gene call is untestable without DNA. Per germline, CDR1 SQVTM and CDR2 ANQGSEA. The CDR3 covers 12 residues. The CDR3: CSVGGTTNEQFF.

The CDR3 loop reads CASSFEGGSYNEQFF. V and J are TRBV7-9 and TRBJ2-1; the D gene TCRdb calls, TRBD2, cannot be checked with no DNA. Looked up from germline, CDR1 is SEHNR and CDR2 is FQNEAQ (reference sequence). CDR3 length equals 15 residues.

The chain joins TRBV19 to TRBJ2-7; no DNA is available, so the TRBD1 call from TCRdb remains unchecked. The CDR3 is 14 residues long. Germline values: CDR1 LNHDA, CDR2 SQIVND (reference sequence). The CDR3 loop is CASSIRGNSYEQYF.